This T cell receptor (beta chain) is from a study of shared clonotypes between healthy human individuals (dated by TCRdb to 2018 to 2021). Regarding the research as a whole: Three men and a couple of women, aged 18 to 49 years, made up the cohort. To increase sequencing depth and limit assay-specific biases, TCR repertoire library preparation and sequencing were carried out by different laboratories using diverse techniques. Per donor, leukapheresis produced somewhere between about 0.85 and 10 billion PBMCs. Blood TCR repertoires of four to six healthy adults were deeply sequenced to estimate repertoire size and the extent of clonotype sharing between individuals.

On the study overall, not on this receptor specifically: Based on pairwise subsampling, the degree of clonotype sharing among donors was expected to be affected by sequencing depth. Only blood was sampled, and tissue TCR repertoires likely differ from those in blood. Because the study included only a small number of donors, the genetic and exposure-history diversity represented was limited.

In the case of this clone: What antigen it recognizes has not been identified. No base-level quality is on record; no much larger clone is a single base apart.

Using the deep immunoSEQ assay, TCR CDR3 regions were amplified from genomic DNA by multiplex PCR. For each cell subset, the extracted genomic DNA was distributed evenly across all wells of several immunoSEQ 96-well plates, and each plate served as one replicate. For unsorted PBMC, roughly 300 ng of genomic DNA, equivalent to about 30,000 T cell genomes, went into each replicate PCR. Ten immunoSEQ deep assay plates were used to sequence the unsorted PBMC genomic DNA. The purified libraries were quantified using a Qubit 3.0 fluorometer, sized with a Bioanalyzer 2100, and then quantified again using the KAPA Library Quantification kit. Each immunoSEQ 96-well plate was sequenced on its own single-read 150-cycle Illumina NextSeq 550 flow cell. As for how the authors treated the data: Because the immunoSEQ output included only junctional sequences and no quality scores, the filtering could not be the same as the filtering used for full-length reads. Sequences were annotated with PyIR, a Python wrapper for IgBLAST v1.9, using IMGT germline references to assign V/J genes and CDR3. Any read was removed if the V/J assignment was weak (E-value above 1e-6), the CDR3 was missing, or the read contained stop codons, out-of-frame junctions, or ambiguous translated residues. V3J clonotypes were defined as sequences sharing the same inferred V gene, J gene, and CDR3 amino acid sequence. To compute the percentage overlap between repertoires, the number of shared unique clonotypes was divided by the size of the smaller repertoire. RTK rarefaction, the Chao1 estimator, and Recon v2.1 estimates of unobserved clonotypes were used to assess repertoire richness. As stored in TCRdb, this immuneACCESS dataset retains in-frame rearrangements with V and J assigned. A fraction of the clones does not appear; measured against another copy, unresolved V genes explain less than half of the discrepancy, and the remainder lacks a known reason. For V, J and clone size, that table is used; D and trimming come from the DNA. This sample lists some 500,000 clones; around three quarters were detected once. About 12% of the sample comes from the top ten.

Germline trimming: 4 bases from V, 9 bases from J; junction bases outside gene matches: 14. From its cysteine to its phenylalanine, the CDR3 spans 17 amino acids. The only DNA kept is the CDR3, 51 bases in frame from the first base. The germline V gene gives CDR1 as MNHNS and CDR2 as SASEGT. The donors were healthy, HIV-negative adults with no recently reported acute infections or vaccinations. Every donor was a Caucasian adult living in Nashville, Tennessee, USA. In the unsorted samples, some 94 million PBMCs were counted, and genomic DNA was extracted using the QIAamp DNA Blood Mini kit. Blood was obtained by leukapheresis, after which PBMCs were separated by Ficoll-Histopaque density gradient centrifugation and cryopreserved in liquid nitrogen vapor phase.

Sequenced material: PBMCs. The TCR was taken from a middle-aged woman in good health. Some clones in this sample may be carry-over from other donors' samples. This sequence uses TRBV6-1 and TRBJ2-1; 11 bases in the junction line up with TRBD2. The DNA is TGTGCCAGCAGTGGGGTTAGCGGGAGGGTCCCGCTGGGTGAGCAGTTCTTC. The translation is CASSGVSGRVPLGEQFF.